The 10 T cell receptor beta chains presented below share a single source sample, sequenced in a study of blood T cell repertoires in COVID-19 (TCRdb year 2020). Libraries were built with the immunoSEQ multiplex PCR assay. TCRdb limited this immuneACCESS table to in-frame rearrangements with V and J called. A share of clones is missing; checked studies link under half to unresolved V genes, and the rest is unexplained. The sample table holds just over 300,000 clones, of which 89% were seen once. The top ten clonotypes cover around a tenth of the sample. The material sequenced was PBMCs or T cells enriched from blood (not recorded which). The receptors were sampled from a woman aged 40-49 years who had recovered from COVID-19.

The rearrangement joins TRBV11-3 to TRBJ1-2; tentatively, D is TRBD1 (6 bases). Trimming removed 5 bases at V and 8 bases at J, with 21 bases between. Germline CDR1 is SGHNT and CDR2 is YENEEA. The CDR3 loop spans 15 amino acids. For the CDR3, the DNA is TGTGCCAGCAGCCCAGGGGCAATACGGACGCGAGGCTACACCTTC. Translation: CASSPGAIRTRGYTF.

The chain combines TRBV28 with TRBJ1-1; 7 bases are a match to TRBD1. With V trimmed by 6 bases and J by 1 base, 17 bases remained unmatched. This CDR3 is 18 amino acids long. Per germline, CDR1 MDHEN and CDR2 SYDVKM. This CDR3 reads CASSTFGQEFSQNTEAFF. The DNA of the CDR3 is TGTGCCAGCAGCACTTTCGGACAGGAGTTTTCGCAGAACACTGAAGCTTTCTTT.

This clone was seen once. The J gene is TRBJ1-3, the V gene TRBV19; weak D call: TRBD1 (6 bases). The CDR3 covers 15 residues. Trimming took off 5 bases at V and 0 bases at J, with 11 bases between the two ends. The V gene's germline CDR1 is LNHDA and CDR2 SQIVND (reference sequence). CDR3 DNA: TGTGCCAGTAGTCGACAGGCCCCCTCTGGAAACACCATATATTTT. Protein product: CASSRQAPSGNTIYF.

This chain joins TRBV18 and TRBJ2-2; D is ambiguous. The CDR3 is 12 amino acids. The germline V and J ends were trimmed by 3 bases and 8 bases, with 7 bases remaining between them. Germline V CDR1 and CDR2: KGHSH, LQKENI. CDR3 region: CASSPFPGELFF. For the CDR3, the DNA is TGTGCCAGCTCACCGTTTCCAGGGGAGCTGTTTTTT.

This clone showed up just once. The J gene is TRBJ2-5, the V gene TRBV19; D unresolved. Germline CDR1 and CDR2: LNHDA and SQIVND (reference sequence). The CDR3 has 13 residues. The V gene lost 3 bases and the J gene lost 7 bases, with 12 bases spanning the gap. The CDR3 loop reads CASSMRRTRTQYF. CDR3 nucleotides: TGTGCCAGTAGTATGAGGCGAACCCGGACCCAGTACTTC.

The genes are TRBV10-3 and TRBJ2-7, with TRBD2 matching over 7 bases. The CDR3 runs 15 residues. Germline CDR1 and CDR2: ENHRY and SYGVKD. V lost 4 bases to trimming and J lost 5 bases; unmatched junction nucleotides: 11. The CDR3 DNA sequence: TGTGCCATCAGTGCGGAGGGTTTAGGGAGGGACGAGCAGTACTTC. This translates into CAISAEGLGRDEQYF.

The chain carries TRBV18 and TRBJ1-1; 7 positions agree with TRBD1. V lost 3 bases and J lost 5; bases outside the gene matches: 6. Germline CDR1 and CDR2: KGHSH and LQKENI. The CDR3 sequence is 14 residues long. The DNA for the CDR3 is TGTGCCAGCTCACCGCAGGGGGTATGGACTGAAGCTTTCTTT. Protein product: CASSPQGVWTEAFF.

The chain links TRBV2 to TRBJ2-3; tentative D call: TRBD2 (6 bases). Between the trimmed V and J ends, which lost 6 bases and 6 bases, there was a span of 16 bases. Germline V gene lookup returns CDR1 SNHLY and CDR2 FYNNEI. This CDR3 contains 14 residues. As DNA, the CDR3 is TGTGCCAGCAGACTTTTACTAGCTATTGATACGCAGTATTTT. Translating it yields CASRLLLAIDTQYF.

This clone was seen only a few times. DNA for the CDR3: TGTGCCAGCGGAGGTTCGGGGGGCTGGGAGACCCAGTACTTC. Translation gives CASGGSGGWETQYF. The gene calls are TRBV7-9 and TRBJ2-5; maybe TRBD2 (7 bases). CDR1 is SEHNR and CDR2 is FQNEAQ in the germline V gene (reference sequence). The V gene lost 8 bases and the J gene lost 5 bases, with 18 bases spanning the gap. CDR3 size: 14 residues.

The genes are TRBV13 and TRBJ2-1; 12 nucleotides agree with TRBD2. Germline CDR1 is PRHDT and CDR2 is FYEKMQ (reference sequence). CDR3 length: 18 amino acids. After removal of 1 base from V and 0 bases from J, the junction contained 4 bases not matched to a gene. The CDR3 DNA reads TGTGCCAGCAGCTTAGCAACTAGCGGGAGGACCTCCTACAATGAGCAGTTCTTC. This codes for CASSLATSGRTSYNEQFF.